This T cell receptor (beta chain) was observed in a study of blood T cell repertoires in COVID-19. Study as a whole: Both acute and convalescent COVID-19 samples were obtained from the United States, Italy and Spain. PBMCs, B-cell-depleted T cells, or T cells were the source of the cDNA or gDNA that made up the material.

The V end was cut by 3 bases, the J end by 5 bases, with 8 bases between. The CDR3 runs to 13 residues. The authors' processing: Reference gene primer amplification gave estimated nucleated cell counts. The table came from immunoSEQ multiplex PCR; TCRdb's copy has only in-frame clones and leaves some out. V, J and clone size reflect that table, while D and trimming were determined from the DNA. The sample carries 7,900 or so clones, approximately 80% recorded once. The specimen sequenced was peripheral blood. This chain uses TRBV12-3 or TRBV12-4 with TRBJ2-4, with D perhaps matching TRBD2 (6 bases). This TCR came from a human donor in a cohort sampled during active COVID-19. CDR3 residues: CASSLDYQNIQYF. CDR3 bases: TGTGCCAGCAGTTTGGACTACCAAAACATTCAGTACTTC.